These T cell receptor beta chains were read from a single sample in a study of blood T cell repertoires in COVID-19. The data were produced by immunoSEQ multiplex PCR, yet TCRdb's version contains in-frame clones alone and is incomplete. Of under 100,000 clones listed, 80% to 90% were seen once; the top ten hold approximately 13%. Sequencing was performed on peripheral blood. The origin of the receptors is a human donor in a cohort sampled during active COVID-19. Each CDR3 is given with its conserved first and last residue. The size field is filled for only some rows; it gives once, few, many or a size class.

J gene: TRBJ2-7
V gene: TRBV30
clone size: -
CDR3 protein: CAWSGIAGALSYEQYF

J gene: TRBJ1-1
V gene: TRBV28
clone size: -
CDR3 protein: CASTPGGPGTEAFF

J gene: TRBJ1-5
V gene: TRBV2
clone size: -
CDR3 protein: CATQLGQGDQPQHF

J gene: TRBJ1-6
V gene: TRBV10-3
clone size: -
CDR3 protein: CAISVGQGYNSPLHF

J gene: TRBJ1-1
V gene: TRBV14
clone size: -
CDR3 protein: CASSPGQGMNTEAFF

J gene: TRBJ2-2
V gene: TRBV9
clone size: many
CDR3 protein: CASSGAARNTGELFF

J gene: TRBJ1-2
V gene: TRBV7-2
clone size: -
CDR3 protein: CASSLVDRGIHGYTF

J gene: TRBJ1-6
V gene: TRBV14
clone size: -
CDR3 protein: CASSQDLGGAYSPLHF

J gene: TRBJ1-2
V gene: TRBV7-3
clone size: -
CDR3 protein: CASALAGESHGYTF

J gene: TRBJ1-4
V gene: TRBV6-1
clone size: few
CDR3 protein: CASTRQGVVEKLFF

J gene: TRBJ2-3
V gene: TRBV3-1/TRBV3-2
clone size: -
CDR3 protein: CASSQEGGGASTDTQYF

J gene: TRBJ1-2
V gene: TRBV15
clone size: -
CDR3 protein: CATSRVRTASYGYTF

J gene: TRBJ2-7
V gene: TRBV10-2
clone size: -
CDR3 protein: CASSSSGYEQYF

J gene: TRBJ1-4
V gene: TRBV19
clone size: -
CDR3 protein: CASSRGTVVSEKLFF

J gene: TRBJ1-1
V gene: TRBV30
clone size: -
CDR3 protein: CAWTPAGVAAQPEAFF

J gene: TRBJ1-5
V gene: TRBV7-2
clone size: few
CDR3 protein: CASSSRAPTGGSNQPQHF

J gene: TRBJ2-1
V gene: TRBV28
clone size: -
CDR3 protein: CASSPRDRDGGEQFF

J gene: TRBJ1-2
V gene: TRBV6-6
clone size: -
CDR3 protein: CASSYGTGGERDGYTF

J gene: TRBJ2-2
V gene: TRBV18
clone size: -
CDR3 protein: CASSASQGAAGELFF

J gene: TRBJ2-5
V gene: TRBV7-2
clone size: once
CDR3 protein: CASSLARARETQYF